The 26 T cell receptor beta chains below were found in one sample sequenced in a study of glioma-infiltrating T cells. The iRepertoire nested amplicon-rescue multiplex PCR amplified TCR alpha and beta CDR3s from RNA. TCRdb reprocessed the multiplex PCR reads via MiXCR and lists one record per CDR3 protein. The table shows 150,000 to 200,000 distinct CDR3 sequences, with under 55% occurring only once. Material for sequencing was glioma tissue, nonneoplastic brain tissue, or PBMCs (not recorded which). The receptors here all came from a human donor with low-grade glioma or glioblastoma, undergoing nonglioma brain surgery, or in good health (not recorded which).

The gene calls are TRBV20-1 and TRBJ1-5, with unresolved D. V was clipped by 1 base and J by 5 bases, with 12 bases between them. Germline V gives CDR1 DFQATT, CDR2 SNEGSKA (reference sequence). This CDR3 has 14 amino acids. The CDR3 nucleotides read TGCAGTGCTAGAGGGCACACTGCAGATCAGCCCCAGCATTTT. Its protein is CSARGHTADQPQHF.

The CDR3 spells CASSHEAIGVYEQYF. In DNA form, the CDR3 reads TGTGCCAGCAGCCATGAGGCTATCGGCGTCTACGAGCAGTACTTC. This chain uses TRBV4-2 with TRBJ2-7; D unresolved. CDR1 is LGHNA, CDR2 YNFKEQ, per germline. The CDR3 extends over 15 amino acids. Deletions cut 3 bases from V and 3 bases from J, with 15 bases between.

In this sample, this clonotype turned up many times. The chain combines TRBV20-1 with TRBJ2-7; unclear D gene. V was trimmed by 2 bases and J by 1 base, leaving 12 bases between them. The germline gives CDR1 DFQATT, CDR2 SNEGSKA (reference sequence). The CDR3 is 14 residues long. This chain's CDR3 is CSARINGFSYEQYF. Here the CDR3 DNA reads TGCAGTGCTAGAATAAACGGGTTTTCCTACGAGCAGTACTTC.

A word on this clonotype: Just one base apart from a much larger clone, this may be a read error. The chain links TRBV7-2 to TRBJ2-5; D ambiguous. CDR1 SGHTA and CDR2 FQGNSA come from the germline V gene. The CDR3 consists of 13 residues. CDR3 nucleotide sequence: TGTGCCAGCAGCTTAAACGGAAGAGAGGCCCAGTACTTC. The encoded protein is CASSLNGREAQYF.

In this sample, this clonotype turned up many times. The V and J genes are TRBV2 and TRBJ1-5, with D perhaps matching TRBD1 (5 bases). The germline gives CDR1 SNHLY, CDR2 FYNNEI. V lost 5 bases, J lost 9 bases, and 17 bases lay in between. The CDR3 length is 14 residues. In DNA, the CDR3 is TGTGCCAGCAGTCTCGACAGCCTGCTAGCGCCCCAGCATTTT. It translates to CASSLDSLLAPQHF.

Comment on this clonotype: The junction does not match germline at one end; this may be a read error. CDR3 in DNA: TGTGCCAGCAGCTTAGGTCGTGCGAACACTGAAGCTTTATTT. Protein sequence: CASSLGRANTEALF. This chain joins TRBV7-2 and TRBJ1-1; D is undetermined. The CDR3 has 14 amino acids. CDR1 and CDR2 (germline): SGHTA, FQGNSA.

There are a few counts of this clonotype. The CDR3 here is CASSLGGYRGNTEAFF. The DNA for the CDR3 is TGTGCCAGCAGCTTAGGGGGATACAGGGGGAACACTGAAGCTTTCTTT. The V and J genes are TRBV7-2 and TRBJ1-1; 7 positions agree with TRBD1. Germline CDR1 is SGHTA and CDR2 is FQGNSA. CDR3 length equals 16 residues. The J segment lost 1 base and the V segment lost 1 base, leaving 6 bases of the junction unmatched.

In this sample, this clonotype turned up many times. The chain combines TRBV4-1 with TRBJ2-3; D might be TRBD2 (5 bases). The CDR3 contains 15 residues. V gave up 0 bases and J gave up 6 bases, with 13 bases separating them. Germline assignment: CDR1 MGHRA and CDR2 YSYEKL. The CDR3 spells CASSQDPLGVDTQYF. CDR3 sequence (DNA): TGCGCCAGCAGCCAAGACCCCCTGGGAGTCGATACGCAGTATTTT.

This clonotype was seen many times. This chain connects TRBV28 to TRBJ2-7, with 8 bases matching TRBD1. The CDR3 runs 13 residues. The V segment lost 6 bases and the J segment 7 bases; nucleotides outside the gene matches: 8. Germline CDR1 is MDHEN and CDR2 is SYDVKM. The CDR3 nucleotides are TGTGCCAGCAGACAGGGGGTAATGCGGGAGCAGTACTTC. Translated: CASRQGVMREQYF.

This clonotype was counted a few times. This chain links TRBV19 with TRBJ2-5; perhaps D is TRBD1 or TRBD2 (6 bases each). The length of the CDR3 is 17 residues. The germline gives CDR1 LNHDA, CDR2 SQIVND (reference sequence). V was trimmed by 6 bases and J by 1 base, leaving 21 bases between them. The CDR3 region is CASSPGRGTSFQETQYF. The CDR3 DNA reads TGTGCCAGTAGCCCCGGTCGGGGGACATCTTTCCAAGAGACCCAGTACTTC.

To note about this clonotype: A much larger clone is a single base away; this may be a read error. The chain joins TRBV11-3 to TRBJ2-3; weak D call: TRBD1 (6 bases). The CDR3 loop spans 15 amino acids. Germline CDR1 is SGHNT and CDR2 is YENEEA. CDR3 residues: CASSSNVDSTDTKYF. Here the CDR3 DNA reads TGTGCCAGCAGCTCAAACGTGGACAGCACAGATACGAAGTATTTT.

The V gene is TRBV20-1, the J gene TRBJ2-1; weak D call: TRBD2 (6 bases). Germline CDR1 reads DFQATT; CDR2 reads SNEGSKA (reference sequence). The CDR3 is made up of 12 amino acids. Trimming took off 5 bases at V and 7 bases at J, with 12 bases between the two ends. The CDR3: CSALAFENEQFF. As DNA, the CDR3 is TGCAGTGCTCTAGCGTTCGAGAATGAGCAGTTCTTC.

As for this clonotype: Possible read error: a much larger clone is one base away. The rearrangement links TRBV28 to TRBJ2-5, with no clear D. V was shortened by 6 bases and J by 1 base, with 9 bases between the two germline ends. This CDR3 comprises 13 residues. Germline lookup yields CDR1 MDHEN and CDR2 SYDVKM. For the CDR3, the DNA is TGTGCCAGCAGGAAAAGGTTCCAAGAGACCCAGTACTTC. It is translated as CASRKRFQETQYF. Full variable domain (missing parts from reference TRBV28 and TRBJ2-5): DVKVTQSSRYLVKRTGEKVFLECVQDMDHENMFWYRQDPGLGLRLIYFSYDVKMKEKGDIPEGYSVSREKKERFSLILESASTNQTSMYLCASRKRFQETQYFGPGTRLLVL.

Comments on this clonotype: Because it lacks the conserved phenylalanine or tryptophan at the end, this CDR3 is likely a read error. The chain uses TRBV28 and TRBJ1-1; 7 bases line up with TRBD1. The germline gives CDR1 MDHEN, CDR2 SYDVKM. The CDR3 contains 13 residues. The CDR3 sequence is CASSSGTATEAFS. The DNA of the CDR3 is TGTGCTAGCAGTTCTGGGACAGCCACTGAAGCTTTCTCT.

As regards this clonotype: One base away lies a much larger clone, so this may be a sequencing read error. The rearrangement uses TRBV19 and TRBJ1-1, with D hard to call. The CDR3 loop spans 17 amino acids. Germline V gene data show CDR1 as LNHDA and CDR2 as SQIVND (reference sequence). CDR3 sequence: CASSDLGNTLRNIEAFF. Here the CDR3 DNA reads TGTGCCAGTAGTGACCTTGGAAACACCTTGAGGAACATTGAAGCTTTCTTT.

This clonotype was detected many times. The chain has TRBV28 and TRBJ1-5; D is undetermined. V lost 6 bases to trimming and J lost 7 bases, with 13 bases between them. Per the germline V gene, CDR1 is MDHEN and CDR2 is SYDVKM. CDR3 length equals 13 residues. Written as DNA, the CDR3 is TGTGCCAGCAGGACGAGTATCTTCCAGCCCCAGCATTTT. This codes for CASRTSIFQPQHF.

The chain joins TRBV19 to TRBJ1-2; possibly TRBD1 for D (5 bases). The germline V gene encodes CDR1 LNHDA and CDR2 SQIVND (reference sequence). This CDR3 spans 13 amino acids. Deletions cut 10 bases from V and 4 bases from J, with 16 bases between. The CDR3 is CAITRDGIYGYTF. The CDR3 DNA reads as TGTGCCATTACAAGGGACGGAATCTATGGCTACACCTTC. Using reference TRBV19 and TRBJ1-2 for the parts outside the CDR3, the full variable domain is DGGITQSPKYLFRKEGQNVTLSCEQNLNHDAMYWYRQDPGQGLRLIYYSQIVNDFQKGDIAEGYSVSREKKESFPLTVTSAQKNPTAFYLCAITRDGIYGYTFGSGTRLTVV.

This clonotype has just one count. The V and J genes are TRBV30 and TRBJ2-3, with 7 bases aligning to TRBD2. CDR3 length: 14 residues. Germline CDR1 GTSNPN, CDR2 SVGIG (reference sequence). The V gene end was trimmed by 7 bases and the J gene end by 5 bases; junction bases not matched to a gene: 12. CDR3 DNA sequence: TGTGCCTACAAGCGGGACCCACGGGTAGATACGCAGTATTTT. Protein: CAYKRDPRVDTQYF. Using reference TRBV30 and TRBJ2-3 for the parts outside the CDR3, the full variable domain is SQTIHQWPATLVQPVGSPLSLECTVEGTSNPNLYWYRQAAGRGLQLLFYSVGIGQISSEVPQNLSASRPQDRQFILSSKKLLLSDSGFYLCAYKRDPRVDTQYFGPGTRLTVL.

The rearrangement uses TRBV3-1 and TRBJ2-7; 9 bases fit TRBD2. The CDR3 covers 15 residues. After removal of 8 bases from V and 3 bases from J, the junction contained 11 bases not matched to a gene. Germline lookup yields CDR1 LGHDT and CDR2 YNNKEL (reference sequence). The CDR3 DNA reads as TGTGCCAGCCAACCTAGCGGGATAGGAGGCTACGAGCAGTACTTC. This translates into CASQPSGIGGYEQYF.

Details on this clonotype: One end of the junction is discordant with germline, which a read error may explain. This chain connects TRBV7-2 to TRBJ1-3, with D hard to call. Germline CDR1 is SGHTA and CDR2 is FQGNSA. This CDR3 contains 13 residues. The CDR3 is CASSPKSGNTIYF. CDR3 DNA sequence: TGTGCCAGCAGCCCAAAATCTGGAAACACGATATATTTT.

The table lists this clonotype with a count of one. The DNA is left out, because the CDR3 cannot be placed on it with certainty; the CDR3 is given as TCRdb lists it. V is TRBV6-5 and J is TRBJ2-7. CDR1 is MNHEY and CDR2 is SVGAGI in the germline V gene. The CDR3 is 13 amino acids in total, end residues counted. The chain's CDR3 is CASSYVALGNPYF.

About this clonotype itself: This may be a read error: a much more frequent sequence differs by one nucleotide. V usage is TRBV2 and J usage is TRBJ2-1; D uncertain. This CDR3 is 12 amino acids long. Per germline, CDR1 SNHLY and CDR2 FYNNEI. Trimming took 3 bases from V and 9 from J, leaving 9 bases between them. The DNA of the CDR3 is TGTGCCAGCAGTGAGGGTGGCAGTGAGCAGTTCTTC. It encodes CASSEGGSEQFF.

This clonotype occurred many times. The genes are TRBV24-1 and TRBJ1-1; perhaps TRBD1 as D (5 bases). Trimming stripped 4 bases from V and 0 bases from J, with 14 bases between. From germline, CDR1 is KGHDR and CDR2 SFDVKD. This CDR3 is 16 amino acids long. The CDR3 loop is CATSEPPGPVNTEAFF. The CDR3 DNA sequence: TGTGCCACCAGTGAGCCTCCGGGACCGGTGAACACTGAAGCTTTCTTT.

The chain recombines TRBV5-8 with TRBJ2-5; 8 bases agree with TRBD1. Per the germline V gene, CDR1 is SGHTS and CDR2 is YDEGEE. After removal of 5 bases from V and 4 bases from J, the junction contained 10 bases not matched to a gene. The CDR3 is 15 amino acids. This CDR3 is CASSRFQGAGETQYF. The DNA for the CDR3 is TGTGCCAGCAGTCGGTTTCAGGGGGCTGGAGAGACCCAGTACTTC.

As concerns this clonotype: Since a much larger clone is just one base distant, this may be a read error. This rearrangement joins TRBV20-1 to TRBJ2-5, with unresolved D. The J call may be faulty, since TRBJ2-7 better matches the DNA end. There are 15 residues in the CDR3. Germline CDR1 is DFQATT and CDR2 is SNEGSKA (reference sequence). CDR3 loop: CSARQDVERTYEQYF. The DNA of the CDR3 is TGCAGTGCTAGACAGGACGTCGAGAGGACCTACGAGCAGTACTTC.

This chain connects TRBV4-2 to TRBJ1-6; no clear D. The germline gives CDR1 LGHNA, CDR2 YNFKEQ. The CDR3 sequence is 13 residues long. Trimming removed 1 base from V and 6 bases from J, with 4 bases in between. For the CDR3, the DNA is TGTGCCAGCAGCCAAGGGTTTAATTCACCCCTCCACTTT. It encodes CASSQGFNSPLHF.